This T cell receptor (beta chain) came from a study of shared clonotypes between healthy human individuals. The CDR3 loop spans 13 amino acids. V lost 5 bases and J lost 4, with 12 bases in between. Germline V gene lookup returns CDR1 MNHEY and CDR2 SMNVEV (reference sequence). Clones were read by immunoSEQ multiplex PCR, and TCRdb kept only the in-frame ones, dropping some. Among 1 million to 1.3 million clones, 78% were seen once, and the ten largest hold 0.55% to 0.7%. This clonotype was obtained from a man in his late teens or twenties in good health. Some clones in this sample may be carry-over from other donors' samples. The chain combines TRBV27 with TRBJ2-7; perhaps TRBD2 as D (6 bases). Sequencing was carried out using memory CD4+ T cells from PBMCs. Specified subset: CD45RA-negative fraction. The CDR3 loop is CASSPLAGYEQYF. Written as DNA, the CDR3 is TGTGCCAGCAGTCCCCTTGCGGGATACGAGCAGTACTTC.